The 23 T cell receptor beta chains reported below all come from one sample, sequenced in a study of blood T cell repertoires in COVID-19. Clones were sequenced by immunoSEQ multiplex PCR, and TCRdb holds only the in-frame ones, with some missing. This table has roughly 95,000 clones, 82% appearing once. Source material: peripheral blood. These receptors were obtained from a man older than 75 with acute or convalescent COVID-19.

The chain uses TRBV6-2 or TRBV6-3 and TRBJ2-7; the D gene is possibly TRBD1 (5 bases). Between the trimmed V and J ends, which lost 6 bases and 3 bases, there was a span of 12 bases. This CDR3 has 13 residues. Per the germline V gene, CDR1 is MNHEY and CDR2 is SVGEGT. This CDR3 reads CASSPGRVYEQYF. The CDR3 DNA reads TGTGCCAGCAGCCCCGGCAGGGTCTACGAGCAGTACTTC.

The chain is built from TRBV19 and TRBJ1-5; 7 positions match TRBD1. This CDR3 region has 15 residues. The germline V gene has CDR1 LNHDA and CDR2 SQIVND (reference sequence). V shed 4 bases and J 7 bases; nucleotides not matched to a gene: 10. The CDR3 bases are TGTGCCAGTAGTACACTACAGGGGAAAGAGCAGCCCCAGCATTTT. This gives the protein CASSTLQGKEQPQHF.

This chain links TRBV9 with TRBJ1-6, with D perhaps matching TRBD1 (5 bases). The V and J ends lost 4 bases and 6 bases respectively, with 14 bases between them. The germline V gene encodes CDR1 SGDLS and CDR2 YYNGEE. The CDR3 spans 15 residues. Here the CDR3 reads CASSFRTGINSPLHF. DNA for the CDR3: TGTGCCAGCAGCTTCCGTACAGGAATTAATTCACCCCTCCACTTT.

The chain links TRBV5-1 to TRBJ2-3; the D gene is possibly TRBD2 (7 bases). Germline V lookup: CDR1 SGHRS, CDR2 YFSETQ. The CDR3 is made up of 17 amino acids. V dropped 0 bases and J dropped 6 bases, with 20 bases sitting between them. CDR3 region: CASSLDPGGGSSDTQYF. The CDR3 nucleotides are TGCGCCAGCAGCTTGGATCCGGGGGGCGGGAGTTCGGATACGCAGTATTTT.

The chain uses TRBV7-9 and TRBJ1-6; unclear D gene. Germline assignment: CDR1 SEHNR and CDR2 FQNEAQ (reference sequence). This CDR3 spans 15 amino acids. V lost 1 base and J lost 9, with 13 bases in between. The CDR3 loop reads CASSLGAGGSSPLHF. In DNA, the CDR3 is TGTGCCAGCAGCTTAGGGGCGGGTGGGAGTTCACCCCTCCACTTT.

The CDR3 DNA reads TGTGCCAGCAGTTTAATCAGAAACTATGGCTACACCTTC. This codes for CASSLIRNYGYTF. The J gene is TRBJ1-2, the V gene TRBV27, with D unresolved. V was trimmed by 2 bases and J by 2 bases, leaving 6 bases between them. Germline CDR1 and CDR2: MNHEY and SMNVEV (reference sequence). The CDR3 loop spans 13 amino acids.

The CDR3 loop reads CASSLDGTNRQYF. DNA of the CDR3: TGTGCCAGTAGCCTCGATGGGACAAATCGGCAGTACTTC. The chain is built from TRBV19 and TRBJ2-5; D may be TRBD1 (6 bases). Germline values: CDR1 LNHDA, CDR2 SQIVND (reference sequence). The V gene lost 6 bases and the J gene lost 11 bases, with 19 bases spanning the gap. CDR3 length: 13 residues.

The chain employs TRBV10-2 and TRBJ2-7; 7 bases agree with TRBD2. The ends lost 4 bases at V and 3 bases at J; junction bases unmatched: 12. This CDR3 region has 16 residues. Germline V gene sequence: CDR1 WSHSY, CDR2 SAAADI. The CDR3 DNA is TGCGCCAGCAGTGGGTTACTGGGGAGGGGAAGCTACGAGCAGTACTTC. Translating it yields CASSGLLGRGSYEQYF.

This chain links TRBV7-2 with TRBJ2-1, with 9 bases aligning to TRBD2. Germline V CDR1 and CDR2: SGHTA, FQGNSA. The CDR3 is 14 residues long. V was clipped by 5 bases and J by 10 bases; unmatched bases: 9. This chain's CDR3 is CASSPLRGGREQFF. The CDR3 DNA reads TGTGCCAGCAGCCCCCTGCGGGGGGGGCGGGAGCAGTTCTTC.

The rearrangement uses TRBV19 and TRBJ2-4; possible D gene TRBD1, 5 bases. The germline gives CDR1 LNHDA, CDR2 SQIVND (reference sequence). V lost 3 bases to trimming and J lost 2 bases, with 8 bases between them. CDR3 length equals 14 residues. CDR3 DNA sequence: TGTGCCAGTAGTATCCAGGGAACCAAAAACATTCAGTACTTC. Its protein product is CASSIQGTKNIQYF.

Only a few counts were recorded for this clone. The J gene is TRBJ2-7, the V gene TRBV19, with 7 nucleotides matching TRBD2. Germline values: CDR1 LNHDA, CDR2 SQIVND (reference sequence). Unmatched junction bases numbered 8, after V lost 11 bases and J lost 4 bases. The CDR3 consists of 12 residues. CDR3 amino acids: CACPRGSYEQYF. The CDR3, as DNA: TGTGCCTGCCCCCGCGGGAGTTACGAGCAGTACTTC. The full variable domain, completed using reference TRBV19 and TRBJ2-7, is DGGITQSPKYLFRKEGQNVTLSCEQNLNHDAMYWYRQDPGQGLRLIYYSQIVNDFQKGDIAEGYSVSREKKESFPLTVTSAQKNPTAFYLCACPRGSYEQYFGPGTRLTVT.

As regards this clone: The junction does not match germline at one end; this may be a read error. V usage is TRBV4-3 and J usage is TRBJ1-2; D is unclear. The CDR3 runs to 13 residues. Germline CDR1 is LGHNA and CDR2 is YSLEER. In DNA, the CDR3 is TGCGCCAGCAGCCAAGATCTAGGTTATGGCCACACCTTC. Translated: CASSQDLGYGHTF.

The V gene is TRBV6-6, the J gene TRBJ2-7; 9 nucleotides line up with TRBD1. V dropped 11 bases and J dropped 5; count of bases not matched to a gene: 10. The CDR3 has 13 amino acids. Germline V gives CDR1 MNHNY, CDR2 SVGAGI (reference sequence). The CDR3 is CAGGTGGLDEQYF. The CDR3 region has the DNA TGTGCCGGGGGCACAGGGGGCCTTGACGAGCAGTACTTC.

This sequence joins TRBV9 and TRBJ1-2, with D possibly TRBD1 on 6 matching bases. CDR1 and CDR2 from the germline V gene are SGDLS and YYNGEE. The CDR3 contains 15 residues. V was clipped by 2 bases and J by 1 base, with 12 bases between them. CDR3 sequence: CASSVPGHLNYGYTF. The CDR3 coding sequence is TGTGCCAGCAGCGTCCCGGGACACCTTAACTATGGCTACACCTTC.

The table lists this clone with a few counts. The rearrangement links TRBV11-2 to TRBJ2-1; TRBD1 aligns across 8 bases. CDR3 length equals 17 residues. Germline V gives CDR1 SGHAT, CDR2 FQNNGV. The junction had 11 bases not matched to a gene; V was cut back by 3 bases and J by 4 bases. The CDR3 coding sequence is TGTGCCAGCAGCTTCCCCTCCTACAGGGGGATATACAATGAGCAGTTCTTC. Amino acids: CASSFPSYRGIYNEQFF.

The V and J genes are TRBV3-1 (or the pseudogene TRBV3-2) and TRBJ1-1; D gene unclear. Trimming took off 1 base at V and 9 bases at J, with 12 bases between the two ends. The CDR3 extends over 13 amino acids. Germline V gives CDR1 LGHDT, CDR2 YNNKEL (reference sequence). The CDR3 loop is CASSQGPSGKAFF. Here the CDR3 DNA reads TGTGCCAGCAGCCAAGGCCCATCGGGGAAAGCTTTCTTT.

This chain uses TRBV11-2 with TRBJ1-1, with TRBD1 matching over 8 bases. CDR3 length equals 15 residues. Per germline, CDR1 SGHAT and CDR2 FQNNGV. The V gene end was trimmed by 1 base and the J gene end by 2 bases; junction bases not matched to a gene: 3. CDR3 amino acids: CASSLGTGLNTEAFF. In nucleotides, the CDR3 is TGTGCCAGCAGCTTAGGGACAGGGCTCAACACTGAAGCTTTCTTT.

The rearrangement uses TRBV18 and TRBJ2-2, with 8 bases fitting TRBD1. The junction had 8 bases not matched to a gene; V was cut back by 6 bases and J by 5 bases. Per germline, CDR1 KGHSH and CDR2 LQKENI. CDR3 length: 15 amino acids. CDR3 region: CASSLDRGRTGELFF. The CDR3 DNA is TGTGCCAGCTCCCTCGACAGGGGACGTACCGGGGAGCTGTTTTTT.

The chain recombines TRBV6-5 with TRBJ1-1; TRBD1 is a possible D gene (5 bases). V shed 4 bases and J shed 5 bases, with 8 bases lying between them. The CDR3 spans 12 residues. Germline lookup yields CDR1 MNHEY and CDR2 SVGAGI. CDR3 in DNA: TGTGCCAGCAGTTTCCGGGGGACTGAAGCTTTCTTT. Its translation: CASSFRGTEAFF.

The chain joins TRBV6-1 to TRBJ2-1; D is perhaps TRBD1 (6 bases). Trimming pared 0 bases from V and 7 bases from J, leaving 7 bases between. The CDR3 sequence is 13 residues long. CDR1 and CDR2 (germline): MNHNS, SASEGT. The chain's CDR3 is CASSEAGQNEQFF. DNA for the CDR3: TGTGCCAGCAGTGAAGCGGGACAAAATGAGCAGTTCTTC.

This chain links TRBV19 with TRBJ1-5; a possible D gene is TRBD1 (5 bases). Germline V gene lookup returns CDR1 LNHDA and CDR2 SQIVND (reference sequence). This CDR3 comprises 16 residues. V lost 4 bases and J lost 0, with 13 bases in between. CDR3 protein: CASSSKGMSSNQPQHF. The CDR3 coding sequence is TGTGCCAGTAGTAGTAAGGGGATGAGTAGCAATCAGCCCCAGCATTTT.

CDR3 sequence (DNA): TGTGCCAGCAGTTTAAGTGGTAGTTACGAGCAGTACTTC. Its protein product is CASSLSGSYEQYF. The chain combines TRBV12-3 or TRBV12-4 with TRBJ2-7, with D unresolved. The CDR3 runs 13 residues. V lost 2 bases and J 4 bases, leaving 9 bases between the germline ends.

A single count supports this clone. V gene TRBV4-3 combines with J gene TRBJ2-5, with D uncertain. Germline-derived CDR1 and CDR2 are LGHNA and YSLEER. The CDR3 loop spans 14 amino acids. V lost 0 bases and J 1 base, leaving 6 bases between the germline ends. The CDR3 is CASSQDQIQETQYF. For the CDR3, the DNA is TGCGCCAGCAGCCAAGACCAGATCCAAGAGACCCAGTACTTC.